This paragraph reports one T cell receptor (beta chain). From its re-call of the 5' RACE reads, TCRdb lists each CDR3 protein once, without DNA. The sample's table shows 400,000 to 500,000 distinct CDR3 sequences. These data come from a study of monozygotic twins with inflammatory bowel disease. The CDR3 has 21 residues. In germline, CDR1 is LGHDT, CDR2 YNNKEL (reference sequence). The rearrangement joins TRBV3-1 to TRBJ1-2; with no DNA, the TCRdb D assignment of TRBD1 cannot be verified. The clonotype comes from a human donor with ulcerative colitis or Crohn's disease, or a healthy co-twin of an affected twin (not recorded which). Sequenced sample: blood. Here the CDR3 reads CASSHARVAASGGHRQDGYTF.